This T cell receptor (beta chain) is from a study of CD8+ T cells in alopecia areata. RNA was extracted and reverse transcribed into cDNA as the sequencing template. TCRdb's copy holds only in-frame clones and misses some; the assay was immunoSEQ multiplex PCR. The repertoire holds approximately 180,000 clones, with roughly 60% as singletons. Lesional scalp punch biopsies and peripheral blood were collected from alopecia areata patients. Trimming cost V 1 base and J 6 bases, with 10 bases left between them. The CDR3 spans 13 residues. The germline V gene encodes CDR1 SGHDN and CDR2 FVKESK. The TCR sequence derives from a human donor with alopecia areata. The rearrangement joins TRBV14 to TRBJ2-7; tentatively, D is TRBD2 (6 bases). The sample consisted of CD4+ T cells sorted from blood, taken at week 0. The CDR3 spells CASSQVLGGEQYF. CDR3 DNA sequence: TGTGCCAGCAGCCAAGTCCTGGGGGGCGAGCAGTACTTC. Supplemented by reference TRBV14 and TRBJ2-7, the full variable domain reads EAGVTQFPSHSVIEKGQTVTLRCDPISGHDNLYWYRRVMGKEIKFLLHFVKESKQDESGMPNNRFLAERTGGTYSTLKVQPAELEDSGVYFCASSQVLGGEQYFGPGTRLTVT.